This T cell receptor (beta chain) stems from a study of blood T cells in healthy people across ages. Study-wide results and caveats: A greater number of naive CD4+ cells and higher diversity distinguished long-lived donors from aged donors. Unknown donor CMV status possibly confounded expanded clonotype changes.

A note on this clonotype: Its antigen is still unknown.

With a J-beta primer mix and a sample-barcoded 5' primer, a second PCR ran about 6 to 11 cycles. Every cDNA molecule bore a tag from a template-switch adaptor containing 12 random nucleotides. TCRdb called the 5' RACE reads again in MiXCR, with one record for every CDR3 protein. The table lists around 500,000 distinct CDR3 sequences, about a quarter of them singletons. These same records also appear under a second study, on T cells of mothers and their children. As reported in that work: RNA was extracted, and all of it went into cDNA synthesis at about 1.6 ug per 15 ul.

Sequencing was done on a sample of blood. The receptor comes from a boy under 10 years old in good health.

Here the CDR3 DNA reads TGTGCCACCAGCAGAGGACAAGCGGGAGGCAATGAGCAGTTCTTC. Translated, it gives CATSRGQAGGNEQFF. The chain links TRBV15 to TRBJ2-1, with 9 bases identical to TRBD2. This CDR3 is built from 15 residues. Germline V gene sequence: CDR1 LNHNV, CDR2 YYDKDF (reference sequence). With 1 base clipped from V and 6 bases from J, the junction kept 4 bases outside the gene matches.